This TCR beta chain was profiled in a study of PD-1 blockade in classical Hodgkin lymphoma. Study overall: Each patient was given nivolumab 3 mg/kg through a vein every 2 weeks.

This clone showed up just once. Trimming cost V 3 bases and J 7 bases; bases outside gene matches: 8. The CDR3 contains 16 residues. Germline V CDR1 and CDR2: SGHRS, YFSETQ. The protocol was immunoSEQ multiplex PCR, while the TCRdb copy is restricted to in-frame clones and leaves out a portion. The sample holds around 36,000 clones, 87% seen once. After autologous stem cell transplantation all patients relapsed, and prior brentuximab vedotin exposure differed between cohorts. Source: peripheral blood mononuclear cells (PBMCs), taken at baseline. J is TRBJ1-5 and V is TRBV5-1, with TRBD1 matching over 12 bases. The TCR was taken from a human donor with classical Hodgkin lymphoma. CDR3 DNA: TGCGCCAGCAGCTCCGGGACAGGGGGCTTCGGGCAGCCCCAGCATTTT. This codes for CASSSGTGGFGQPQHF.